This T cell receptor beta chain derives from a study of neoadjuvant nivolumab and ipilimumab in lung cancer. Study results and limitations: Only two of four nivolumab-treated tumors gained richness and clonality by surgery. Pathologic regression was not significantly tied to TCR clonality.

On this clone itself: Its specificity is unknown.

Germline V gene lookup returns CDR1 SGHRS and CDR2 YFSETQ. Trimming at V came to 4 bases and at J to 10 bases, leaving 5 bases not matched to a gene. The CDR3 has 13 residues. This table comes from immunoSEQ multiplex PCR, and its TCRdb copy is limited to in-frame clones, with some not included. Altogether a few thousand clones are present, 75% to 95% being singletons, with the ten largest covering around 3.3%. The chain couples TRBV5-1 to TRBJ1-2; 12 nucleotides agree with TRBD1. The TCR sequence derives from an adult with non-small cell lung cancer. Some clones in this sample may be carry-over from other donors' samples. The starting material was blood, obtained after neoadjuvant nivolumab, alone or with ipilimumab, at or shortly before surgery. The CDR3 protein is CASSKGQGAPYTF. The CDR3 bases are TGCGCCAGCAGCAAGGGACAGGGGGCCCCCTACACCTTC. The entire variable domain, with the rest obtained from reference TRBV5-1 and TRBJ1-2, is as follows: KAGVTQTPRYLIKTRGQQVTLSCSPISGHRSVSWYQQTPGQGLQFLFEYFSETQRNKGNFPGRFSGRQFSNSRSEMNVSTLELGDSALYLCASSKGQGAPYTFGSGTRLTVV.